These T cell receptor beta chains were read from a single sample in a study of blood T cell repertoires in COVID-19. Repertoires were generated with immunoSEQ multiplex PCR, while TCRdb's copy carries only in-frame clones and drops some. This table has 95,000 to 150,000 clones, approximately 80% appearing once. The sequenced sample was peripheral blood. Every receptor here comes from a woman older than 75 with acute or convalescent COVID-19. CDR3s include the opening cysteine and the closing phenylalanine or tryptophan. D genes are given only for firm matches. The size of a clone is reported for some rows only, either as once, few or many, or as a class for expanded clones.

d_gene | j_gene | v_gene | abundance | CDR3aa | CDR3nt
TRBD1 | TRBJ1-2 | TRBV19 | . | CASSIGFRGRFNYGYTF | TGTGCCAGTAGTATAGGTTTCAGGGGGCGCTTCAACTATGGCTACACCTTC
TRBD1 | TRBJ1-5 | TRBV6-1 | . | CASSEGQGWNQPQHF | TGTGCCAGCAGTGAAGGACAGGGGTGGAATCAGCCCCAGCATTTT
. | TRBJ1-2 | TRBV5-4 | . | CATTSNYGYTF | TGTGCCACTACCTCTAACTATGGCTACACCTTC
. | TRBJ1-5 | TRBV29-1 | . | CSVEVTGSRGTQHF | TGCAGCGTTGAAGTGACAGGATCGAGGGGGACCCAGCATTTT
. | TRBJ2-7 | TRBV5-1 | many | CASGEFSYEQYF | TGCGCCAGCGGGGAGTTCAGCTACGAGCAGTACTTC
TRBD1 | TRBJ1-2 | TRBV7-9 | . | CASSPGQPRQFGYTF | TGTGCCAGCAGCCCGGGACAGCCGCGCCAATTTGGCTACACCTTC
TRBD1 | TRBJ2-1 | TRBV7-2 | few | CASILSGTGFSEQFF | TGTGCCAGCATCCTTTCGGGGACAGGGTTTAGTGAGCAGTTCTTC
TRBD1 | TRBJ1-1 | TRBV5-6 | . | CASTPARGLSRDTEAFF | TGTGCCAGCACCCCGGCAAGGGGGCTAAGTCGAGACACTGAAGCTTTCTTT
TRBD1 | TRBJ2-7 | TRBV10-3 | . | CAITGDRDEQYF | TGTGCCATCACCGGGGACAGGGACGAGCAGTACTTC
. | TRBJ1-3 | TRBV7-7 | . | CASSLDYGSGNTIYF | TGTGCTAGCAGCTTAGATTACGGCTCTGGAAACACCATATATTTT
TRBD1 | TRBJ1-2 | TRBV5-1 | . | CASSLDRGNPFGYTF | TGCGCCAGCAGCCTGGACAGGGGGAATCCTTTTGGCTACACCTTC
. | TRBJ1-2 | TRBV30 | . | CAWSAGNGGYTF | TGTGCCTGGAGCGCAGGGAATGGAGGCTACACCTTC
TRBD1 | TRBJ1-2 | TRBV28 | . | CASSLSMGQGAVYGYTF | TGTGCCAGCAGTTTATCCATGGGACAGGGGGCGGTCTATGGCTACACCTTC
. | TRBJ2-3 | TRBV14 | . | CASSGSGLRDTQYF | TGTGCCAGCAGCGGGTCAGGGCTTCGAGATACGCAGTATTTT
TRBD1 | TRBJ1-2 | TRBV30 | . | CAWSVQGPYGYTF | TGTGCCTGGAGTGTACAGGGGCCCTATGGCTACACCTTC
TRBD1 | TRBJ2-5 | TRBV4-1 | . | CASSPTGQGRYETQYF | TGCGCCAGCAGCCCGACAGGACAGGGAAGATATGAGACCCAGTACTTC
TRBD2 | TRBJ2-3 | TRBV18 | . | CASSPTSGETDTQYF | TGTGCCAGCTCACCCACTAGCGGGGAGACAGATACGCAGTATTTT